What follows are 10 T cell receptor beta chains derived from one specimen sequenced in a study of cytomegalovirus exposure and HLA in healthy donors. Vbeta (60) and Jbeta (13) primers were used in the PCR. Produced via immunoSEQ multiplex PCR; TCRdb's table is partial and in-frame only. The sample has some 120,000 clones. The sequenced sample was PBMCs. Receptors were obtained from a man aged 18-30 years in good health and CMV-seronegative.

This chain joins TRBV7-8 and TRBJ1-1; D may be TRBD1 (6 bases). The germline V and J ends were trimmed by 2 bases and 5 bases, with 12 bases remaining between them. Germline V lookup: CDR1 SGHVS, CDR2 FQNEAQ. The CDR3 consists of 14 residues. In DNA form, the CDR3 reads TGTGCCAGCAGCTTAAGGGCAGGGGCAACTGAAGCTTTCTTT. This codes for CASSLRAGATEAFF.

The chain joins TRBV6-6 to TRBJ2-1; possible D gene TRBD2, 6 bases. Germline V gives CDR1 MNHNY, CDR2 SVGAGI (reference sequence). Trimming pared 5 bases from V and 4 bases from J, leaving 12 bases between. This CDR3 spans 14 amino acids. In DNA form, the CDR3 reads TGTGCCAGCAGTGTCTCCGGGAGTTACAATGAGCAGTTCTTC. Translated, it gives CASSVSGSYNEQFF.

The chain employs TRBV11-2 and TRBJ2-3; 11 bases map to TRBD2. CDR3 length equals 17 residues. The germline V gene encodes CDR1 SGHAT and CDR2 FQNNGV. V shed 1 base, J shed 2 bases, and the junction held 5 bases outside the gene matches. CDR3 nucleotide sequence: TGTGCCAGCAGCTTAGCTGGGACTAGCGGCTTCACAGATACGCAGTATTTT. Encoded protein: CASSLAGTSGFTDTQYF.

This rearrangement joins TRBV28 to TRBJ2-5, with a tentative D call TRBD1 (5 bases). The CDR3 loop spans 14 amino acids. V was pared by 7 bases and J by 5 bases, with 17 bases between. Germline CDR1 and CDR2: MDHEN and SYDVKM. The CDR3 is CASISQGPSETQYF. The CDR3 DNA sequence: TGTGCCAGCATATCCCAGGGTCCCTCGGAGACCCAGTACTTC.

J is TRBJ2-2 and V is TRBV2; D may be TRBD2 (6 bases). Germline V CDR1 and CDR2: SNHLY, FYNNEI. This CDR3 has 16 residues. Between the trimmed V and J ends, which lost 6 bases and 5 bases, there was a span of 19 bases. The CDR3 spells CASRANRDLITGELFF. The CDR3 nucleotides read TGTGCCAGCAGGGCAAACCGGGACTTAATAACCGGGGAGCTGTTTTTT.

This chain uses TRBV5-5 with TRBJ1-1; D perhaps matches TRBD1 (5 bases). Trimming pared 5 bases from V and 5 bases from J, leaving 22 bases between. The CDR3 has 16 residues. The germline V gene has CDR1 SGHKS and CDR2 YYEKEE (reference sequence). For the CDR3, the DNA is TGTGCCAGCAGAAAAACCGCGGGGCCGGGGGAAACTGAAGCTTTCTTT. Amino acids: CASRKTAGPGETEAFF.

The chain links TRBV18 to TRBJ2-3, with D maybe TRBD1 (5 bases). The CDR3 length is 15 residues. From germline, CDR1 is KGHSH and CDR2 LQKENI. V lost 3 bases and J 0 bases, leaving 10 bases between the germline ends. The CDR3: CASSPWTLSTDTQYF. The CDR3 DNA follows: TGTGCCAGCTCACCCTGGACACTTAGCACAGATACGCAGTATTTT. The whole variable domain, remainder taken from reference TRBV18 and TRBJ2-3, is NAGVMQNPRHLVRRRGQEARLRCSPMKGHSHVYWYRQLPEEGLKFMVYLQKENIIDESGMPKERFSAEFPKEGPSILRIQQVVRGDSAAYFCASSPWTLSTDTQYFGPGTRLTVL.

For the CDR3, the DNA is TGTGCCAGCAGCTTAGAGCACCCTTGGAGCACTGAAGCTTTCTTT. Translating it yields CASSLEHPWSTEAFF. The chain has TRBV5-4 and TRBJ1-1; no definite D call. Looked up from germline, CDR1 is SGHNT and CDR2 is YYREEE (reference sequence). CDR3 length equals 15 residues. V gave up 2 bases and J gave up 4 bases, with 15 bases separating them. The full variable domain, its missing parts supplied by reference TRBV5-4 and TRBJ1-1, is ETGVTQSPTHLIKTRGQQVTLRCSSQSGHNTVSWYQQALGQGPQFIFQYYREEENGRGNFPPRFSGLQFPNYSSELNVNALELDDSALYLCASSLEHPWSTEAFFGQGTRLTVV.

A note on this clone: In the same sample, other DNA sequences code for this CDR3. V is TRBV28 and J is TRBJ2-7, with TRBD2 matching 8 bases. J was trimmed by 3 bases and V by 9 bases; bases with no gene match: 1. The germline V gene has CDR1 MDHEN and CDR2 SYDVKM. The CDR3 length is 11 residues. The CDR3 loop reads CASSGNYEQYF. The CDR3, as DNA: TGTGCCAGTAGCGGGAACTACGAGCAGTACTTC. Combining the CDR3 with reference TRBV28 and TRBJ2-7 gives the whole variable domain DVKVTQSSRYLVKRTGEKVFLECVQDMDHENMFWYRQDPGLGLRLIYFSYDVKMKEKGDIPEGYSVSREKKERFSLILESASTNQTSMYLCASSGNYEQYFGPGTRLTVT.

This chain links TRBV9 with TRBJ1-2; 8 bases match TRBD1. Per the germline V gene, CDR1 is SGDLS and CDR2 is YYNGEE. V lost 4 bases and J lost 5; bases outside the gene matches: 10. CDR3 length: 15 residues. CDR3 amino acids: CASSRALGTGYGYTF. CDR3 coding DNA: TGTGCCAGCAGCCGGGCGTTAGGGACAGGTTATGGCTACACCTTC. Looking up the rest from reference TRBV9 and TRBJ1-2 gives the full variable domain: DSGVTQTPKHLITATGQRVTLRCSPRSGDLSVYWYQQSLDQGLQFLIQYYNGEERAKGNILERFSAQQFPDLHSELNLSSLELGDSALYFCASSRALGTGYGYTFGSGTRLTVV.